These 28 T cell receptor beta chains were all obtained from the same sample, sequenced in a study of T cells after posttransplantation cyclophosphamide. Here immunoSEQ multiplex PCR was the method, and the copy in TCRdb shows in-frame clones only, minus some. Recorded here are under 2,000 clones, with no singletons, and the ten leading clones hold around an eighth. Treatment was busulfan-fludarabine conditioning, a marrow graft, and cyclophosphamide on days +3 and +4. The starting material was PBMCs, obtained 32 days after allogeneic stem cell transplant with posttransplant cyclophosphamide. These receptors were taken from a female patient aged 35 to 55 who received an allogeneic stem cell transplant from a related donor, was CMV-positive, and had no GVHD. Among the T cells, some may be from the graft donor.

This clone rates as medium-sized. The rearrangement links TRBV11-1 to TRBJ2-7; D uncertain. The V end lost 2 bases, the J end lost 4 bases, and 6 bases lay between the germline ends. The CDR3 covers 12 residues. The germline V gene encodes CDR1 SGHAT and CDR2 FQDESV (reference sequence). CDR3 residues: CASSLSSYEQYF. Here the CDR3 DNA reads TGTGCCAGCAGCTTATCCTCGTACGAGCAGTACTTC.

This clone appeared many times. V is TRBV28 and J is TRBJ2-7, with a possible D match to TRBD1 (6 bases). Between the trimmed V and J ends, which lost 7 bases and 0 bases, there was a span of 13 bases. The germline gives CDR1 MDHEN, CDR2 SYDVKM. This CDR3 contains 14 residues. DNA for the CDR3: TGTGCCAGCAACGTTGGGACATTCTCCTACGAGCAGTACTTC. Translated, it gives CASNVGTFSYEQYF.

This clone was found many times. V usage is TRBV28 and J usage is TRBJ1-2, with 8 bases aligning to TRBD1. V gave up 5 bases and J gave up 5 bases; unmatched junction bases: 13. The CDR3 is 16 amino acids. Germline assignment: CDR1 MDHEN and CDR2 SYDVKM. The CDR3 region has the DNA TGTGCCAGCAGTCCCCCCGACAGGGGCGGAAGGTATGGCTACACCTTC. It codes for CASSPPDRGGRYGYTF.

This clone is medium-sized in the sample. The chain is built from TRBV7-8 and TRBJ1-2; 7 nucleotides match TRBD1. Germline CDR1 SGHVS, CDR2 FQNEAQ. The CDR3 consists of 14 residues. J gave up 2 bases and V 8 bases, and 8 bases lay outside the gene matches. In DNA, the CDR3 is TGTGCCAGCGGGAAAGGGACAGAAAACTATGGCTACACCTTC. Residues: CASGKGTENYGYTF. Supplemented by reference TRBV7-8 and TRBJ1-2, the full variable domain reads GAGVSQSPRYKVAKRGQDVALRCDPISGHVSLFWYQQALGQGPEFLTYFQNEAQLDKSGLPSDRFFAERPEGSVSTLKIQRTQQEDSAVYLCASGKGTENYGYTFGSGTRLTVV.

This clone was picked up many times. The chain recombines TRBV9 with TRBJ2-7, with 12 bases aligning to TRBD1. There are 15 residues in the CDR3. The ends lost 2 bases at V and 0 bases at J; junction bases unmatched: 0. CDR1 is SGDLS, CDR2 YYNGEE, per germline. Written as DNA, the CDR3 is TGTGCCAGCAGCGTGGGACAGGGGGCCTCCTACGAGCAGTACTTC. It translates to CASSVGQGASYEQYF.

To note about this clone: This may be a read error, as it is one base from a much larger clone. V and J are TRBV7-9 and TRBJ2-5, with 7 bases fitting TRBD1. Germline V gene data show CDR1 as SEHNR and CDR2 as FQNEAQ (reference sequence). CDR3 length: 19 amino acids. In nucleotides, the CDR3 is TGTGCCAGCAGCTTAGCGAGTTTACAGGGGAAACCCTGGCAAGAGCCCCAGTACTTC. Translating gives CASSLASLQGKPWQEPQYF. The full variable domain, completed using reference TRBV7-9 and TRBJ2-5, is DTGVSQNPRHKITKRGQNVTFRCDPISEHNRLYWYRQTLGQGPEFLTYFQNEAQLEKSRLLSDRFSAERPKGSFSTLEIQRTEQGDSAMYLCASSLASLQGKPWQEPQYFGPGTRLLVL.

This clone was seen many times. The gene calls are TRBV11-2 and TRBJ2-3, with TRBD2 identical over 11 bases. V shed 4 bases and J 6 bases; nucleotides not matched to a gene: 6. The CDR3 consists of 15 residues. Germline CDR1 and CDR2: SGHAT and FQNNGV. Here the CDR3 reads CASSYSGGASDTQYF. The CDR3 DNA follows: TGTGCCAGCAGCTATAGCGGGGGGGCGTCTGATACGCAGTATTTT. Together with reference TRBV11-2 and TRBJ2-3, the CDR3 gives the full variable domain: EAGVAQSPRYKIIEKRQSVAFWCNPISGHATLYWYQQILGQGPKLLIQFQNNGVVDDSQLPKDRFSAERLKGVDSTLKIQPAKLEDSAVYLCASSYSGGASDTQYFGPGTRLTVL.

The sample holds many counts of this clone. The V gene is TRBV5-1, the J gene TRBJ2-1; tentatively, D is TRBD2 (5 bases). CDR1 and CDR2 (germline): SGHRS, YFSETQ. The CDR3 length is 13 residues. The V and J ends lost 1 base and 7 bases respectively, with 9 bases between them. DNA of the CDR3: TGCGCCAGCAGCTTGATTGAGCGGAATGAGCAGTTCTTC. It is translated as CASSLIERNEQFF.

In its sample, this clone is medium-sized. The rearrangement uses TRBV5-1 and TRBJ1-1, with D hard to call. The CDR3 spans 14 residues. Trimming removed 5 bases from V and 3 bases from J, with 14 bases in between. CDR1 and CDR2 from the germline V gene are SGHRS and YFSETQ. The CDR3 nucleotides read TGCGCCAGCAGTAACATCGGACTGGACACTGAAGCTTTCTTT. This encodes CASSNIGLDTEAFF.

This clone is medium-sized in the sample. This chain links TRBV7-9 with TRBJ2-3; a possible D gene is TRBD2 (6 bases). The ends were cut back, 11 bases at V and 4 bases at J, with 16 bases in the middle. Germline CDR1 SEHNR, CDR2 FQNEAQ (reference sequence). CDR3 size: 13 residues. CDR3 nucleotides: TGTGCCGTAATGGAGGGTATCGCAGATACGCAGTATTTT. Translating gives CAVMEGIADTQYF.

By share, this clone ranks as medium-sized. CDR3 sequence reads: CASSLNRFNSPLHF. Written as DNA, the CDR3 is TGCGCCAGCAGCTTGAACAGGTTTAATTCACCCCTCCACTTT. The chain combines TRBV5-1 with TRBJ1-6; weak D call: TRBD1 (5 bases). Germline-derived CDR1 and CDR2 are SGHRS and YFSETQ. Trimming left V 1 base short and J 6 bases short, with 8 bases between. The CDR3 covers 14 residues. The full variable domain, with the rest looked up from reference TRBV5-1 and TRBJ1-6, is KAGVTQTPRYLIKTRGQQVTLSCSPISGHRSVSWYQQTPGQGLQFLFEYFSETQRNKGNFPGRFSGRQFSNSRSEMNVSTLELGDSALYLCASSLNRFNSPLHFGNGTRLTVT.

In this sample, this clone is medium-sized. The CDR3 loop is CAIGGREALSYEQYF. The CDR3 nucleotides are TGTGCCATCGGGGGCAGGGAGGCGCTCTCCTACGAGCAGTACTTC. The V and J genes are TRBV10-3 and TRBJ2-7; D possibly uses TRBD1 or TRBD2 (6 bases each). The germline CDR1 and CDR2 sequences are ENHRY and SYGVKD. CDR3 size: 15 residues. V was shortened by 8 bases and J by 0 bases, with 17 bases between the two germline ends.

This clone showed up many times. This rearrangement joins TRBV7-2 to TRBJ1-5, with 9 bases matching TRBD1. CDR3 size: 17 residues. V lost 5 bases, J lost 5 bases, and 13 bases stayed unmatched. Germline assignment: CDR1 SGHTA and CDR2 FQGNSA. CDR3 amino acids: CASSPRVTGGADQPQHF. In DNA, the CDR3 is TGTGCCAGCAGCCCAAGGGTAACAGGGGGCGCCGATCAGCCCCAGCATTTT.

This clone is judged medium-sized. The chain combines TRBV23-1 with TRBJ1-1, with TRBD1 as a possible D gene (6 bases). TRBV23-1 is an open reading frame, and its role is uncertain. CDR3 length: 13 amino acids. V was trimmed by 4 bases and J by 3 bases, leaving 9 bases between them. The CDR3: CASSPAGDTEAFF. CDR3 DNA sequence: TGCGCCAGCAGTCCCGCAGGGGACACTGAAGCTTTCTTT.

This clone is labeled as medium-sized. The chain recombines TRBV5-1 with TRBJ1-3; D is possibly TRBD1 (5 bases). The CDR3 sequence is 14 residues long. The germline CDR1 and CDR2 sequences are SGHRS and YFSETQ. The V end was cut by 4 bases, the J end by 1 base, with 9 bases between. The DNA of the CDR3 is TGCGCCAGCAGCCAGGCAGGGTCTGGAAACACCATATATTTT. Its protein is CASSQAGSGNTIYF.

This clone rates as large. The chain has TRBV6-2 or TRBV6-3 and TRBJ2-7, with D possibly matching TRBD2 (5 bases). Between the trimmed V and J ends, which lost 6 bases and 3 bases, there was a span of 15 bases. The CDR3 sequence is 14 residues long. Germline V CDR1 and CDR2: MNHEY, SVGEGT. This CDR3 is CASSHRTGLYEQYF. The CDR3 DNA reads as TGTGCCAGCAGCCATCGGACCGGACTCTACGAGCAGTACTTC.

This clone ranks as medium-sized (0.01 to 0.1%). The chain is built from TRBV2 and TRBJ1-5; TRBD1 matches 9 bases. The germline CDR1 and CDR2 sequences are SNHLY and FYNNEI. The CDR3 length is 16 residues. Trimming at V came to 3 bases and at J to 6 bases, leaving 9 bases not matched to a gene. CDR3 loop: CASSDFGQGLVQPQHF. The CDR3 DNA reads TGTGCCAGCAGTGATTTCGGACAGGGGTTAGTTCAGCCCCAGCATTTT.

This clone counts as medium-sized (0.01 to 0.1%). The chain is built from TRBV5-4 and TRBJ2-1; D ambiguous. The germline CDR1 and CDR2 sequences are SGHNT and YYREEE (reference sequence). CDR3 length: 16 residues. V lost 1 base, J lost 4 bases, and 15 bases lay in between. The CDR3 sequence is CASSLYLAPLYNEQFF. CDR3 nucleotides: TGTGCCAGCAGCTTGTACTTAGCCCCCTTATACAATGAGCAGTTCTTC.

This clone was detected ten times or more. The chain couples TRBV7-3 to TRBJ2-5; tentative D call: TRBD1 (5 bases). The CDR3 length is 15 residues. Trimming shortened V by 5 bases and J by 5 bases, and 18 bases separated the two germline ends. CDR1 is SGHTA, CDR2 FQGTGA, per germline. CDR3 protein: CASSPSGRGRETQYF. CDR3 DNA sequence: TGTGCCAGCAGCCCCTCAGGTAGGGGTCGTGAGACCCAGTACTTC.

This clone is categorized as medium-sized (0.01 to 0.1%). This chain uses TRBV6-1 with TRBJ2-3; the match to TRBD1 covers 9 bases. CDR3 length equals 15 residues. Trimming at V came to 3 bases and at J to 6 bases, leaving 7 bases not matched to a gene. Germline assignment: CDR1 MNHNS and CDR2 SASEGT. CDR3 amino acids: CASSDPGQGGDTQYF. DNA of the CDR3: TGTGCCAGCAGTGATCCGGGACAGGGAGGGGATACGCAGTATTTT.

This clone was counted at least ten times. The rearrangement joins TRBV12-5 to TRBJ2-5; a possible D gene is TRBD1 (6 bases). Between the trimmed V and J ends, which lost 1 base and 4 bases, there was a span of 13 bases. The length of the CDR3 is 15 residues. Germline CDR1 is LGHNT and CDR2 is FRNRAP. This CDR3 is CASGLGLGAGETQYF. DNA for the CDR3: TGTGCTAGTGGTTTGGGTTTGGGGGCCGGAGAGACCCAGTACTTC. Full variable domain (outside the CDR3, taken from reference TRBV12-5 and TRBJ2-5): DARVTQTPRHKVTEMGQEVTMRCQPILGHNTVFWYRQTMMQGLELLAYFRNRAPLDDSGMPKDRFSAEMPDATLATLKIQPSEPRDSAVYFCASGLGLGAGETQYFGPGTRLLVL.

By sample share, this clone is medium-sized. This chain joins TRBV6-5 and TRBJ1-6, with 7 bases that match TRBD1. V lost 7 bases, J lost 4 bases, and 7 bases stayed unmatched. CDR1 is MNHEY, CDR2 SVGAGI, per germline. The CDR3 covers 15 residues. The CDR3 nucleotides are TGTGCCAGCACTAACCCGGGACAGTATAATTCACCCCTCCACTTT. This encodes CASTNPGQYNSPLHF.

This clone is labeled as medium-sized. The chain uses TRBV6-1 and TRBJ2-7; D is tentatively TRBD1 or TRBD2 (7 bases each). V was trimmed by 1 base and J by 2 bases, leaving 12 bases between them. The CDR3 extends over 15 amino acids. Per germline, CDR1 MNHNS and CDR2 SASEGT. The CDR3 protein is CASSEGGGGPYEQYF. CDR3 sequence (DNA): TGTGCCAGCAGTGAAGGGGGAGGGGGCCCCTACGAGCAGTACTTC.

In its sample, this clone is medium-sized. The chain recombines TRBV6-1 with TRBJ2-7; TRBD1 matches at 8 bases. V gave up 2 bases and J gave up 3 bases; unmatched junction bases: 3. From germline, CDR1 is MNHNS and CDR2 SASEGT. There are 14 residues in the CDR3. CDR3 bases: TGTGCCAGCAGTGAATATGGACAGGGCTACGAGCAGTACTTC. Protein: CASSEYGQGYEQYF.

This clone was picked up many times. V and J are TRBV11-2 and TRBJ2-7; perhaps TRBD2 as D (7 bases). V dropped 7 bases and J dropped 6 bases, with 13 bases sitting between them. There are 12 residues in the CDR3. Germline V gene sequence: CDR1 SGHAT, CDR2 FQNNGV. The CDR3 DNA reads as TGTGCCAGCACGGGGGGCGAGGCCGAGCAGTACTTC. It translates to CASTGGEAEQYF.

This clone is labeled medium-sized. The rearrangement joins TRBV27 to TRBJ2-7; D is possibly TRBD1 (6 bases). The V end was cut by 6 bases, the J end by 6 bases, with 12 bases between. This CDR3 region has 12 residues. CDR1 and CDR2 (germline): MNHEY, SMNVEV (reference sequence). In nucleotides, the CDR3 is TGTGCCAGCAGCACAGGGTCGGGCGAGCAGTACTTC. It specifies CASSTGSGEQYF.

This clone is categorized as medium-sized (0.01 to 0.1%). The chain joins TRBV6-1 to TRBJ1-4, with 10 bases identical to TRBD1. Germline V gene data show CDR1 as MNHNS and CDR2 as SASEGT. V trimming: 1 base; J trimming: 8 bases; junction bases outside the gene matches: 7. The CDR3 has 16 residues. CDR3 nucleotides: TGTGCCAGCAGTGAAGGCCCGGGACAGGGGTGGGAAAAACTGTTTTTT. Protein: CASSEGPGQGWEKLFF.

This clone is medium-sized. The chain employs TRBV7-6 and TRBJ1-1; 10 positions match TRBD1. V gave up 3 bases and J gave up 3 bases; unmatched junction bases: 4. CDR3 length equals 15 residues. CDR1 SGHVS and CDR2 FNYEAQ come from the germline V gene. CDR3 protein: CASSLGQGLHTEAFF. The CDR3 nucleotides are TGTGCCAGCAGCTTGGGACAGGGGTTACACACTGAAGCTTTCTTT.